The rows below give T cell receptor beta chains drawn from one sample of a study of Graves' ophthalmopathy and Graves' hyperthyroidism. TCRdb used MiXCR to reprocess the multiplex PCR reads, holding one entry per CDR3 protein. The sample contains around 590,000 distinct CDR3 sequences, roughly 40% of which appear only once. Sequenced sample: peripheral blood or thyroid tissue (not recorded which). These receptors were taken from an adult man with Graves' hyperthyroidism. Both conserved end residues are part of each CDR3. The D gene is left open where the match is weak. Size values are once, few and many counts, or a class for expanded clones, and some rows have none.

>TRBJ1-2|TRBD1|few|TRBV7-2
CASSKVGQGFGGYTF
TGTGCCAGCAGCAAAGTGGGACAGGGGTTTGGAGGCTACACCTTC
>TRBJ2-7|TRBD1|many|TRBV6-1
CASSVDRGGYEQYF
TGTGCCAGCAGTGTTGACAGGGGGGGATACGAGCAGTACTTC
>TRBJ1-1|NA|few|TRBV24-1
CATRQGWGMNTEAFF
TGTGCCACCAGGCAGGGTTGGGGTATGAACACTGAAGCTTTCTTT
>TRBJ2-1|TRBD2|few|TRBV7-2
CASSLGGSGGDQFF
TGTGCCAGCAGCTTAGGTGGTAGCGGGGGGGACCAGTTCTTC
>TRBJ2-6|NA|many|TRBV7-8
CASSPPRGVISGANVLTF
TGTGCCAGCAGCCCCCCGAGGGGCGTGATATCTGGGGCCAACGTCCTGACTTTC
>TRBJ2-7|NA|NA|TRBV25-1
CASSARGTPYEQYF
TGTGCCAGCAGTGCTAGAGGGACACCCTACGAGCAGTACTTC
>TRBJ1-1|NA|many|TRBV2
CASSGVGGLRTEAFF
TGTGCCAGCAGTGGGGTGGGGGGGCTGAGGACTGAAGCTTTCTTT
>TRBJ1-5|TRBD1|many|TRBV5-6
CASSSGFGQGPDQPQHF
TGTGCCAGCAGCTCCGGATTTGGACAGGGGCCAGATCAGCCCCAGCATTTT
>TRBJ2-7|NA|NA|TRBV20-1
CSASPDRAEQYF
TGCAGTGCTAGCCCTGATAGGGCTGAGCAGTACTTC
>TRBJ1-2|TRBD1|many|TRBV4-2
CASSQRQGDYGYTF
TGTGCCAGCAGCCAAAGACAGGGAGACTATGGCTACACCTTC
>TRBJ2-7|TRBD1|NA|TRBV7-2
CASSTDREYEQYF
TGTGCCAGCAGTACTGACAGGGAATACGAGCAGTACTTC
>TRBJ2-3|NA|NA|TRBV25-1
CASSFTGKADTQYF
TGTGCCAGCAGTTTCACGGGGAAGGCAGATACGCAGTATTTT